The 8 T cell receptor beta chains reported below all come from one sample, sequenced in a study of a mutant IDH1 vaccine in newly diagnosed glioma. Sequencing was performed with immunoSEQ multiplex PCR; in TCRdb, only in-frame clones are kept and a portion is missing. The table includes about 46,000 clones, about 92% detected once. Their antigens remain unidentified. Time point specified: week 35, safety follow-up. Doses comprised 300 ug of mutant IDH1 20-mer peptide each, plus topical imiquimod. The starting material was PBMCs, obtained from a glioma patient whose treatment included an IDH1 peptide vaccine. The source of these receptors is a man over 45 with glioma.

There are a few counts of this clone. The chain joins TRBV28 to TRBJ1-1; possibly TRBD1 for D (5 bases). V lost 6 bases and J lost 3, with 14 bases in between. The CDR3 length is 14 residues. CDR1 and CDR2 (germline): MDHEN, SYDVKM. In DNA form, the CDR3 reads TGTGCCAGCAGAGGGACGGCCGGGGACACTGAAGCTTTCTTT. This translates into CASRGTAGDTEAFF. Full variable domain (remainder filled in from reference TRBV28 and TRBJ1-1): DVKVTQSSRYLVKRTGEKVFLECVQDMDHENMFWYRQDPGLGLRLIYFSYDVKMKEKGDIPEGYSVSREKKERFSLILESASTNQTSMYLCASRGTAGDTEAFFGQGTRLTVV.

The chain combines TRBV10-2 with TRBJ2-2; 7 bases map to TRBD2. The V gene's germline CDR1 is WSHSY and CDR2 SAAADI. This CDR3 is 18 amino acids long. V gave up 5 bases and J gave up 1 base; unmatched junction bases: 13. The CDR3 nucleotides are TGCGCCAGCAGTCTCCTACGAGGGAGGGCCGGGAACACCGGGGAGCTGTTTTTT. It specifies CASSLLRGRAGNTGELFF.

The chain carries TRBV6-1 and TRBJ2-7; D may be TRBD1 or TRBD2 (5 bases each). Germline assignment: CDR1 MNHNS and CDR2 SASEGT. CDR3 length: 11 residues. V dropped 11 bases and J dropped 4 bases, with 12 bases sitting between them. For the CDR3, the DNA is TGTGCCGGCCAGTGGGGGTACGAGCAGTACTTC. It codes for CAGQWGYEQYF.

The J gene is TRBJ2-5, the V gene TRBV27, with D possibly TRBD2 on 6 matching bases. The germline CDR1 and CDR2 sequences are MNHEY and SMNVEV (reference sequence). CDR3 length: 14 amino acids. Trimming took 7 bases from V and 5 from J, leaving 17 bases between them. CDR3 sequence: CASNPGRRDETQYF. The CDR3 nucleotides are TGTGCCAGCAATCCAGGGAGGAGGGATGAGACCCAGTACTTC.

V usage is TRBV28 and J usage is TRBJ2-3, with a tentative D call TRBD2 (6 bases). Looked up from germline, CDR1 is MDHEN and CDR2 is SYDVKM. Trimming cost V 7 bases and J 0 bases, with 11 bases left between them. The CDR3 length is 14 residues. The CDR3 DNA follows: TGTGCCAGCACGAAACGGGGGAGCACAGATACGCAGTATTTT. Translation: CASTKRGSTDTQYF.

The chain is built from TRBV29-1 and TRBJ2-7; 12 positions match TRBD1. The germline gives CDR1 SQVTM, CDR2 ANQGSEA. CDR3 length equals 15 residues. Trimming removed 7 bases from V and 4 bases from J; junction bases left unmatched: 11. The CDR3 loop reads CSGYAGTGGGYEQYF. CDR3 coding DNA: TGCAGCGGCTATGCCGGGACAGGGGGCGGATACGAGCAGTACTTC.

The genes are TRBV28 and TRBJ2-7; 9 bases fit TRBD1. This CDR3 is 13 amino acids long. Germline V gene sequence: CDR1 MDHEN, CDR2 SYDVKM. V was clipped by 5 bases and J by 9 bases; unmatched bases: 8. The CDR3 DNA reads as TGTGCCAGCAGTCACCGGGACAGGGTTTGGCAGTACTTC. It specifies CASSHRDRVWQYF.

V is TRBV7-3 and J is TRBJ2-1; possibly TRBD2 for D (5 bases). The germline V gene has CDR1 SGHTA and CDR2 FQGTGA. The CDR3 has 13 amino acids. Trimming left V 4 bases short and J 4 bases short, with 8 bases between. The CDR3 DNA reads TGTGCCAGCAGCTACGGGGTTTACAATGAGCAGTTCTTC. It codes for CASSYGVYNEQFF.